This T cell receptor (beta chain) is drawn from a study of early T cells in non-severe SARS-CoV-2 infection. Looking at the study overall: Unsorted whole-blood RNA was sequenced in bulk, leaving chains unpaired.

The V end was cut by 2 bases, the J end by 3 bases, with 15 bases between. This CDR3 has 16 amino acids. Germline loops: CDR1 SGDLS, CDR2 YYNGEE. The TCR library protocol attached unique molecular identifiers to the individual cDNA molecules. MiXCR, run by TCRdb on the 5' RACE reads, gives a single entry per CDR3 protein. The data hold about 59,000 distinct CDR3 sequences, with 10% to 15% observed a single time. In regard to this clonotype: No antigen is known for it.

Regarding the study as a whole: The VDJdb matching leaned toward anti-spike CD8 responses and overlooked private and CD4 specificities.

This TCR came from an adult who was a healthcare worker with PCR-confirmed SARS-CoV-2 infection or an uninfected control (not recorded which). This chain joins TRBV9 and TRBJ2-1, with no clear D. Sequencing was carried out using whole blood. In nucleotides, the CDR3 is TGTGCCAGCAGCGTCGCCCTAGGTTGGAACTACAATGAGCAGTTCTTC. The encoded protein is CASSVALGWNYNEQFF.